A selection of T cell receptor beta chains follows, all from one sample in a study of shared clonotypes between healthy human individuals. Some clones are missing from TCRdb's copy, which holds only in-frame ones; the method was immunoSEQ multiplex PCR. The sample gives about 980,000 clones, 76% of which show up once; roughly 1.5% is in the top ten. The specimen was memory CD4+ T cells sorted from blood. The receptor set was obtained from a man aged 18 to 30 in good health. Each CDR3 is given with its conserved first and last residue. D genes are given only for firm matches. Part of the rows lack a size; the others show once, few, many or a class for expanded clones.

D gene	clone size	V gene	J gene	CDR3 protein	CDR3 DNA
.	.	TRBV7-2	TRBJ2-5	CASSPGGPQETQYF	TGTGCCAGCAGCCCCGGCGGGCCGCAAGAGACCCAGTACTTC
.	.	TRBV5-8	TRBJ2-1	CASSLVGGYNEQFF	TGTGCCAGCAGCTTGGTAGGCGGGTACAATGAGCAGTTCTTC
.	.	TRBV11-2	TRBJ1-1	CASSHSPYTEAFF	TGTGCCAGCAGCCACTCGCCCTACACTGAAGCTTTCTTT
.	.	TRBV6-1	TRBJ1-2	CASSEVYPGTYGYTF	TGTGCCAGCAGTGAAGTTTATCCCGGAACCTATGGCTACACCTTC
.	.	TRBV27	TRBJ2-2	CASRRGGPGELFF	TGTGCCAGCAGGAGGGGGGGACCCGGGGAGCTGTTTTTT
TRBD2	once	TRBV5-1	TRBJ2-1	CASRPGTTDNEQFF	TGCGCCAGCAGACCCGGGACTACCGATAATGAGCAGTTCTTC
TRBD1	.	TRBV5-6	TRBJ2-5	CASSLFITGGLETQYF	TGTGCCAGCAGCTTGTTTATTACAGGGGGCCTCGAGACCCAGTACTTC
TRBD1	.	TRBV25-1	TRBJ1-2	CASSEPGQGIYGYTF	TGTGCCAGCAGTGAACCAGGACAGGGTATCTATGGCTACACCTTC
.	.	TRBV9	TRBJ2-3	CASSSQGLGAADTQYF	TGTGCCAGCAGCTCACAGGGACTCGGAGCCGCAGATACGCAGTATTTT
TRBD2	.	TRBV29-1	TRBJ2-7	CSVTAGTSGGDEQYF	TGCAGCGTTACGGCCGGGACTAGCGGGGGAGACGAGCAGTACTTC
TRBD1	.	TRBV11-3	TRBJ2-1	CASSLVGQGEGNEQFF	TGTGCCAGCAGCTTAGTAGGACAGGGGGAGGGCAATGAGCAGTTCTTC
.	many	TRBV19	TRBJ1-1	CASSIGPRVNTEAFF	TGTGCCAGTAGTATAGGGCCCCGGGTGAACACTGAAGCTTTCTTT
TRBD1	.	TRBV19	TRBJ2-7	CASGQGPYEQYF	TGTGCCAGTGGACAGGGTCCCTACGAGCAGTACTTC
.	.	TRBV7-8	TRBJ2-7	CASSRTTTTGLQYF	TGTGCCAGCAGCCGAACTACCACCACAGGGTTACAGTACTTC
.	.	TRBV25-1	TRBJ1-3	CASSAGVTGNTIYF	TGTGCCAGCAGTGCAGGGGTAACTGGAAACACCATATATTTT
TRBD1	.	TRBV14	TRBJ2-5	CASSRDRARGETQYF	TGTGCCAGCAGCCGGGACAGGGCTCGGGGAGAGACCCAGTACTTC
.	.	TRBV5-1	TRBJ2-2	CASSTGQGGTGELFF	TGCGCCAGCAGCACAGGACAGGGAGGGACCGGGGAGCTGTTTTTT